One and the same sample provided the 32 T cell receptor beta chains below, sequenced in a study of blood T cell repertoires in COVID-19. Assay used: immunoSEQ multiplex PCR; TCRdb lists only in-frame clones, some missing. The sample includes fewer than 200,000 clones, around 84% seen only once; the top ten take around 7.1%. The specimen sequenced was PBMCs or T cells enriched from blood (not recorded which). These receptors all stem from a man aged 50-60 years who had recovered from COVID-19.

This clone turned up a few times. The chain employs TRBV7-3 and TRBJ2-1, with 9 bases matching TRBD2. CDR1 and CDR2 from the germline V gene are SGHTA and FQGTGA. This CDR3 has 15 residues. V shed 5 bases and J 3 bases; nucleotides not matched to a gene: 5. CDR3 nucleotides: TGTGCCAGCAGCCGCGGGGGGGCCGGCTACAATGAGCAGTTCTTC. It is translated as CASSRGGAGYNEQFF.

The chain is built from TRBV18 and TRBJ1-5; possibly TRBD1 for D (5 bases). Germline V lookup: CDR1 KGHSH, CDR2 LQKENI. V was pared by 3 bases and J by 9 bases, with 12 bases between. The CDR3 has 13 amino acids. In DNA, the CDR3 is TGTGCCAGCTCACCCGGCCGGAGGGGGCCCCAGCATTTT. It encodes CASSPGRRGPQHF.

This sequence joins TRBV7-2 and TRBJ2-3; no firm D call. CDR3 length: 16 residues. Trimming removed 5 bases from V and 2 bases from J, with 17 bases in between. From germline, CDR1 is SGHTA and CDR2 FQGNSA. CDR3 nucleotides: TGTGCCAGCAGCCCAGGCCTCAATGGCAACACAGATACGCAGTATTTT. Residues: CASSPGLNGNTDTQYF.

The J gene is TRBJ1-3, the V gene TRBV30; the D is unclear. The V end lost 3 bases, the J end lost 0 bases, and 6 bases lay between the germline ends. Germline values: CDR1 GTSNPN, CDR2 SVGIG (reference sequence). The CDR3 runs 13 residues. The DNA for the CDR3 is TGTGCCTGGAGCGCAGGCTCTGGAAACACCATATATTTT. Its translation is CAWSAGSGNTIYF.

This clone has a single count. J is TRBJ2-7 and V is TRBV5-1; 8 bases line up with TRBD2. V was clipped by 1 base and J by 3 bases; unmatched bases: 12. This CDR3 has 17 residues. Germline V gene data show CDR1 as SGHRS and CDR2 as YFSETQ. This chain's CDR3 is CASSLSLSGTRVYEQYF. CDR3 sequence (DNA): TGCGCCAGCAGCTTGTCATTATCCGGGACTAGGGTCTACGAGCAGTACTTC.

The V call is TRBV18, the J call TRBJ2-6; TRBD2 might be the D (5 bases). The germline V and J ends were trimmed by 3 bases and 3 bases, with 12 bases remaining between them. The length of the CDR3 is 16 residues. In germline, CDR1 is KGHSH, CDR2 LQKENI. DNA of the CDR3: TGTGCCAGCTCACCCTCCGCGGGCTATGGGGCCAACGTCCTGACTTTC. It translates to CASSPSAGYGANVLTF.

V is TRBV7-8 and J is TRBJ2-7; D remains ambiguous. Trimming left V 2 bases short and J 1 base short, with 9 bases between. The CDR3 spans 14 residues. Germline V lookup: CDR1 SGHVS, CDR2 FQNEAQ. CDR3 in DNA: TGTGCCAGCAGCTTACAGGATCTATCCTACGAGCAGTACTTC. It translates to CASSLQDLSYEQYF.

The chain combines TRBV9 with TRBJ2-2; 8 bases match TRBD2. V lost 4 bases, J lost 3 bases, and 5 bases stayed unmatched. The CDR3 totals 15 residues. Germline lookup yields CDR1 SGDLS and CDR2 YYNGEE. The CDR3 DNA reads TGTGCCAGCAGCCTCGGGGGGGCCGACACCGGGGAGCTGTTTTTT. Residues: CASSLGGADTGELFF.

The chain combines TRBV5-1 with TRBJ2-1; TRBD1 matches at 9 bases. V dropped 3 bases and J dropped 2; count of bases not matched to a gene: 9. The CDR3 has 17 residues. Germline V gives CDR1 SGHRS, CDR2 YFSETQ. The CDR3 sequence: CASSSPLQGAPYNEQFF. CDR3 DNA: TGCGCCAGCAGCTCACCTTTACAGGGGGCTCCCTACAATGAGCAGTTCTTC.

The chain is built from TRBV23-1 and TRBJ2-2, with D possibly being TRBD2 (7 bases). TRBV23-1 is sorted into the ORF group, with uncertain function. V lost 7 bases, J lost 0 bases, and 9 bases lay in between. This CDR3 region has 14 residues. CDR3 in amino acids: CASTGGTNTGELFF. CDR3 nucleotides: TGCGCCAGCACGGGGGGCACGAACACCGGGGAGCTGTTTTTT.

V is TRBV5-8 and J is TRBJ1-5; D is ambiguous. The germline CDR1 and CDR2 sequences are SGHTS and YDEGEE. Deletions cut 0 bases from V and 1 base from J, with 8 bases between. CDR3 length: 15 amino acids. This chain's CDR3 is CASSLGGPSNQPQHF. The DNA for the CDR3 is TGTGCCAGCAGCTTGGGAGGGCCGAGCAATCAGCCCCAGCATTTT.

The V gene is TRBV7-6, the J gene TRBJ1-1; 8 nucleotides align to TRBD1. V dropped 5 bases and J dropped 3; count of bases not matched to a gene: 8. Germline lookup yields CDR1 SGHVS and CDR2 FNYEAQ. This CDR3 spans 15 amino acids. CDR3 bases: TGTGCCAGCAGCCCCCGACAGGGGAGGGACACTGAAGCTTTCTTT. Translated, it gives CASSPRQGRDTEAFF. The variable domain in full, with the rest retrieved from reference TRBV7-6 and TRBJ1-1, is GAGVSQSPRYKVTKRGQDVALRCDPISGHVSLYWYRQALGQGPEFLTYFNYEAQQDKSGLPNDRFSAERPEGSISTLTIQRTEQRDSAMYRCASSPRQGRDTEAFFGQGTRLTVV.

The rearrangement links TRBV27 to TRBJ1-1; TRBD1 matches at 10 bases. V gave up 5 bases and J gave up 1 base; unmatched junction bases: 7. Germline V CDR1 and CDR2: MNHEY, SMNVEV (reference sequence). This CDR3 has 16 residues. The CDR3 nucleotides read TGTGCCAGCAGTCCATGGACAGGGGGTTGGAACACTGAAGCTTTCTTT. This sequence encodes CASSPWTGGWNTEAFF.

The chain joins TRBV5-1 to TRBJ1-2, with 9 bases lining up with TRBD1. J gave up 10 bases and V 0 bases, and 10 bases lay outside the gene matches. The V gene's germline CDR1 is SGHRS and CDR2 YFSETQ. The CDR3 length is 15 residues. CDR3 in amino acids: CASSLGGQGFTVYTF. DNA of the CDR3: TGCGCCAGCAGCTTGGGGGGACAGGGTTTTACGGTCTACACCTTC.

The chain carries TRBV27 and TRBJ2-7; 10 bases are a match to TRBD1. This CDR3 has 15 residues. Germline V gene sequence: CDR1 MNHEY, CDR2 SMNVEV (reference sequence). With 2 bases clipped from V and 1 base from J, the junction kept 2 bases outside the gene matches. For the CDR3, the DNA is TGTGCCAGCAGTTTAGACAGGGGGCGATCCTACGAGCAGTACTTC. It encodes CASSLDRGRSYEQYF.

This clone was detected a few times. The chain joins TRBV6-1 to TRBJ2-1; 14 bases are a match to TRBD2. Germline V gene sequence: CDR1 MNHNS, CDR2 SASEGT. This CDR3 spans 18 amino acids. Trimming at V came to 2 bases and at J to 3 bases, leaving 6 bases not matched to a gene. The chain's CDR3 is CASSERLAGGPGYNEQFF. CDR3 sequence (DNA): TGTGCCAGCAGTGAAAGACTAGCGGGGGGGCCGGGCTACAATGAGCAGTTCTTC.

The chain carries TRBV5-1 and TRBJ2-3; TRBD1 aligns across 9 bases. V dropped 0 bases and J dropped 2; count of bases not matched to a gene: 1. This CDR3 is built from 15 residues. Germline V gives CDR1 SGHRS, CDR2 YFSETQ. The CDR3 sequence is CASSLDRGPTDTQYF. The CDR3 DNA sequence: TGCGCCAGCAGCTTGGACAGGGGGCCCACAGATACGCAGTATTTT.

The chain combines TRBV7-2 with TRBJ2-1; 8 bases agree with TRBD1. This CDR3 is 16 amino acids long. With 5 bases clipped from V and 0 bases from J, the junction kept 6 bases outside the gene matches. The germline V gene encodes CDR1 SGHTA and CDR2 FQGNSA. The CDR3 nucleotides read TGTGCCAGCAGCCCCAGGACAGGGCACTCCTACAATGAGCAGTTCTTC. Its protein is CASSPRTGHSYNEQFF.

CDR3 amino acids: CASSLRGSITYEQYF. In nucleotides, the CDR3 is TGTGCCAGCAGCTTGCGGGGGTCAATCACCTACGAGCAGTACTTC. The genes are TRBV5-6 and TRBJ2-7; D might be TRBD2 (6 bases). CDR1 is SGHDT and CDR2 is YYEEEE in the germline V gene. Trimming left V 1 base short and J 2 bases short, with 13 bases between. The CDR3 contains 15 residues.

This CDR3 is CASSPGSYEQYF. The DNA for the CDR3 is TGTGCCAGCAGCCCAGGATCCTACGAGCAGTACTTC. This sequence joins TRBV5-8 and TRBJ2-7; D ambiguous. The V and J ends lost 4 bases and 1 base respectively, with 6 bases between them. This CDR3 spans 12 amino acids. Germline assignment: CDR1 SGHTS and CDR2 YDEGEE.

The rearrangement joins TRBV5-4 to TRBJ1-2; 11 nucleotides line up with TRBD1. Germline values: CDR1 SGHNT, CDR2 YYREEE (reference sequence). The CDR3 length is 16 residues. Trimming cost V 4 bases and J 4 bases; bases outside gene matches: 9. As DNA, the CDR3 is TGTGCCAGCAGCCCGGCCGGGACAGGGGGTCCCTATGGCTACACCTTC. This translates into CASSPAGTGGPYGYTF.

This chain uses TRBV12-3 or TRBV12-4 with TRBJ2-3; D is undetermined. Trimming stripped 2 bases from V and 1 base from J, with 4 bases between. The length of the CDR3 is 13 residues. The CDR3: CASSLRGTDTQYF. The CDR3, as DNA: TGTGCCAGCAGTTTACGTGGCACAGATACGCAGTATTTT.

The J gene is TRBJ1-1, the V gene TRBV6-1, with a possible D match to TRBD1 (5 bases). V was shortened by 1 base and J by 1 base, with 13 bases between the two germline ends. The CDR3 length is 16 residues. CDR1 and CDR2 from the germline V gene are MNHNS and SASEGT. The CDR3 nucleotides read TGTGCCAGCAGTGAAGTCCCCGGAGGGACGAACACTGAAGCTTTCTTT. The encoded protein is CASSEVPGGTNTEAFF.

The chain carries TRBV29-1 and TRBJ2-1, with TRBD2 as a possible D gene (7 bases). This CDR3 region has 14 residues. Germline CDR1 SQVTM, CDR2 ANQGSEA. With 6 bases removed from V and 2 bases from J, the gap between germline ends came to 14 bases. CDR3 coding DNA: TGCAGCGTCGTACGGGGGGCAGCCTACAATGAGCAGTTCTTC. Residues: CSVVRGAAYNEQFF.

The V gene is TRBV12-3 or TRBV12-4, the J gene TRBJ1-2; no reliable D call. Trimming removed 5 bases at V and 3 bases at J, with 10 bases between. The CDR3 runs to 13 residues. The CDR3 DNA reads TGTGCCAGCAGTAACCCCGGGGACTATGGCTACACCTTC. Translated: CASSNPGDYGYTF.

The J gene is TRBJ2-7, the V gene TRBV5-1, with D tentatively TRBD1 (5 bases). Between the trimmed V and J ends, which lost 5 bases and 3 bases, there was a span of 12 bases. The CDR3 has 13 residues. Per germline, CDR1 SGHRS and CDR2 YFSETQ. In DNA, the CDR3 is TGCGCCAGCAGGGATACAGGATTCTACGAGCAGTACTTC. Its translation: CASRDTGFYEQYF. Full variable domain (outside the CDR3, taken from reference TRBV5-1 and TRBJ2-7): KAGVTQTPRYLIKTRGQQVTLSCSPISGHRSVSWYQQTPGQGLQFLFEYFSETQRNKGNFPGRFSGRQFSNSRSEMNVSTLELGDSALYLCASRDTGFYEQYFGPGTRLTVT.

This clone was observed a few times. The CDR3 DNA sequence: TGCGCCAGCAGCTTGGACACCGGGAGCAACTATGGCTACACCTTC. Its translation: CASSLDTGSNYGYTF. The chain carries TRBV5-1 and TRBJ1-2; D remains ambiguous. CDR3 length: 15 amino acids. CDR1 and CDR2 (germline): SGHRS, YFSETQ. V was shortened by 0 bases and J by 2 bases, with 11 bases between the two germline ends.

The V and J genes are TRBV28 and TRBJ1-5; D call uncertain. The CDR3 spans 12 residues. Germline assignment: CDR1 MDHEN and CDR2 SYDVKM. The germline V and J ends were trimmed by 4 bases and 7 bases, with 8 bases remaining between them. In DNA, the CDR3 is TGTGCCAGCAGTTATGCCAGACAGCCCCAGCATTTT. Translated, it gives CASSYARQPQHF.

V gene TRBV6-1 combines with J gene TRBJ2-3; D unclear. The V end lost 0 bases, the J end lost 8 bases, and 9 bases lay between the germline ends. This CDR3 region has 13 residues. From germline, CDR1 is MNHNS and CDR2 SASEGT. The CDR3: CASSEAAARTQYF. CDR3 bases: TGTGCCAGCAGTGAAGCGGCAGCGCGTACGCAGTATTTT.

CDR3 nucleotides: TGTGCCAGCACTTCGGGGGGACCTCGTACCTACGAGCAGTACTTC. It yields the protein CASTSGGPRTYEQYF. This chain uses TRBV3-1 (or the pseudogene TRBV3-2) with TRBJ2-7, with 7 positions matching TRBD2. V shed 7 bases, J shed 2 bases, and the junction held 11 bases outside the gene matches. This CDR3 is 15 amino acids long. Germline CDR1 and CDR2: LGHDT and YNNKEL (reference sequence).

CDR3 sequence reads: CATSRRKKDREAFF. In DNA, the CDR3 is TGTGCCACCAGCAGAAGGAAGAAGGACAGGGAGGCTTTCTTT. This rearrangement joins TRBV15 to TRBJ1-1; 8 positions agree with TRBD1. V lost 2 bases, J lost 11 bases, and 10 bases stayed unmatched. Germline V gene data show CDR1 as LNHNV and CDR2 as YYDKDF (reference sequence). The CDR3 loop spans 14 amino acids.

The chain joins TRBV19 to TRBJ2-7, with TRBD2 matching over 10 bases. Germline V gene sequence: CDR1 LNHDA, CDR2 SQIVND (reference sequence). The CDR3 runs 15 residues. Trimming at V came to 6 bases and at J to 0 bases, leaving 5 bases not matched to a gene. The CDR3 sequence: CASREAGGSSYEQYF. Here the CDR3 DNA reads TGTGCCAGTAGGGAAGCGGGGGGGTCCTCCTACGAGCAGTACTTC.